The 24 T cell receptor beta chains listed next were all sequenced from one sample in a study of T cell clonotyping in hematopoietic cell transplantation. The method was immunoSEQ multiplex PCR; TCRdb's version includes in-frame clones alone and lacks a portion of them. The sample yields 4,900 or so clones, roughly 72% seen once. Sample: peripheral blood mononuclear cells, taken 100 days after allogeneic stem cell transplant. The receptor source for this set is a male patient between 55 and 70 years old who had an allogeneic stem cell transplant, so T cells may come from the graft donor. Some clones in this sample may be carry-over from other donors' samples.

DNA of the CDR3: TGTGCCAGCAGCTCGACAGCGGGAGGATACGAGCAGTACTTC. Its translation is CASSSTAGGYEQYF. J is TRBJ2-7 and V is TRBV7-9, with 9 bases lining up with TRBD2. The CDR3 covers 14 residues. The V gene's germline CDR1 is SEHNR and CDR2 FQNEAQ (reference sequence). The V and J ends lost 4 bases and 4 bases, in that order; junction bases with no gene match: 5.

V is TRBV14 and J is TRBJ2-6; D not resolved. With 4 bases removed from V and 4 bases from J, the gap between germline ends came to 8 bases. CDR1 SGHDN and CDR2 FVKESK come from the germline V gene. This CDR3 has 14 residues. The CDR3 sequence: CASSLLGGANVLTF. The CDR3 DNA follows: TGTGCCAGCAGCCTTCTGGGGGGGGCCAACGTCCTGACTTTC.

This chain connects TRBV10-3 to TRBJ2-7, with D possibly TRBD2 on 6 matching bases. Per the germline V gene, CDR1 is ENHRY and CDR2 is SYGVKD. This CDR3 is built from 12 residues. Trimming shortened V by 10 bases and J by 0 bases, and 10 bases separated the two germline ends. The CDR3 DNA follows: TGTGCCAGCAGGGAGGACTCCTACGAGCAGTACTTC. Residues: CASREDSYEQYF.

CDR3 amino acids: CASSARDPGRPPNTGELFF. In DNA, the CDR3 is TGCGCCAGCAGTGCCCGGGACCCTGGACGACCGCCGAACACCGGGGAGCTGTTTTTT. This rearrangement joins TRBV10-1 to TRBJ2-2; either TRBD1 or TRBD2 may fit D (5 bases each). Germline CDR1 and CDR2: WNHNN and SYGVQD (reference sequence). The CDR3 runs to 19 residues. Trimming took off 4 bases at V and 0 bases at J, with 21 bases between the two ends.

CDR3: CASTAVVGAYEQYF. In nucleotides, the CDR3 is TGTGCCAGCACCGCAGTGGTCGGGGCCTACGAGCAGTACTTC. The V call is TRBV6-5, the J call TRBJ2-7, with D perhaps matching TRBD2 (5 bases). The CDR3 extends over 14 amino acids. CDR1 and CDR2 from the germline V gene are MNHEY and SVGAGI. V gave up 7 bases and J gave up 2 bases, with 15 bases separating them.

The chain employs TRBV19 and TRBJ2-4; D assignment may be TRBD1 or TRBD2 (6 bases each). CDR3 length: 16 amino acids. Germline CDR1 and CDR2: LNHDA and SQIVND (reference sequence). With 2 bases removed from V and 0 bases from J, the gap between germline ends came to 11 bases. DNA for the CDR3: TGTGCCAGTAGTATAAAAGGGGGGTTAGCCAAAAACATTCAGTACTTC. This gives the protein CASSIKGGLAKNIQYF.

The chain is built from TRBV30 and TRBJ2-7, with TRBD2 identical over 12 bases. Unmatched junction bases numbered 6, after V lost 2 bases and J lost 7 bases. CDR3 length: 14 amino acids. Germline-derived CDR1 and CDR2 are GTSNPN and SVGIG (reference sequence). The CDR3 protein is CAWSRTSGVKEQYF. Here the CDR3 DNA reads TGTGCCTGGAGTAGGACTAGCGGGGTCAAAGAGCAGTACTTC.

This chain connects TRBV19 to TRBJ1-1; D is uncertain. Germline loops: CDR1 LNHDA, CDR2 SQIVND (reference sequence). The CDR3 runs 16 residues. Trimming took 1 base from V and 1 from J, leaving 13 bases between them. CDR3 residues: CASSIGVGNGNTEAFF. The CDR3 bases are TGTGCCAGTAGTATAGGAGTGGGCAATGGGAACACTGAAGCTTTCTTT.

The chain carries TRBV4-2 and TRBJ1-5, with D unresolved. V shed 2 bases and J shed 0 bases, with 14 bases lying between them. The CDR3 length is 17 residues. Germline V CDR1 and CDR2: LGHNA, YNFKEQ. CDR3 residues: CASSQSAGPDSNQPQHF. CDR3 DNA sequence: TGTGCCAGCAGCCAATCCGCAGGTCCTGATAGCAATCAGCCCCAGCATTTT.

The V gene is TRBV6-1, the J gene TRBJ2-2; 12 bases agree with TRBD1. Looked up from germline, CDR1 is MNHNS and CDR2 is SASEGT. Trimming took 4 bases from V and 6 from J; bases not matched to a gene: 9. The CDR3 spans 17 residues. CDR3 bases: TGTGCCAGCAGTGCTGGGACAGGGGGCTGGTATCCCGGGGAGCTGTTTTTT. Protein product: CASSAGTGGWYPGELFF.

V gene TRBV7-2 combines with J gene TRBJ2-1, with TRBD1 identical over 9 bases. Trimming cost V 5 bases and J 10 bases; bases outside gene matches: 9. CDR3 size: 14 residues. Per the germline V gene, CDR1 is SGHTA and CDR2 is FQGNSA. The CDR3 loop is CASSPQNRGREQFF. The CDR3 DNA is TGTGCCAGCAGCCCACAAAACAGGGGGCGCGAGCAGTTCTTC. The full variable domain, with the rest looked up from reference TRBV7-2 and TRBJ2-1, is GAGVSQSPSNKVTEKGKDVELRCDPISGHTALYWYRQSLGQGLEFLIYFQGNSAPDKSGLPSDRFSAERTGGSVSTLTIQRTQQEDSAVYLCASSPQNRGREQFFGPGTRLTVL.

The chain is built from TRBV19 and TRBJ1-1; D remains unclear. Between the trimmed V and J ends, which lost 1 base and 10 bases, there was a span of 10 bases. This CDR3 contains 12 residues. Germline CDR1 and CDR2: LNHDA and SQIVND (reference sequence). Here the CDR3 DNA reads TGTGCCAGTAGTATAGGGTCGTTGCGAGCTTTCTTT. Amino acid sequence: CASSIGSLRAFF. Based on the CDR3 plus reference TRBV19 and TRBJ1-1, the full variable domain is DGGITQSPKYLFRKEGQNVTLSCEQNLNHDAMYWYRQDPGQGLRLIYYSQIVNDFQKGDIAEGYSVSREKKESFPLTVTSAQKNPTAFYLCASSIGSLRAFFGQGTRLTVV.

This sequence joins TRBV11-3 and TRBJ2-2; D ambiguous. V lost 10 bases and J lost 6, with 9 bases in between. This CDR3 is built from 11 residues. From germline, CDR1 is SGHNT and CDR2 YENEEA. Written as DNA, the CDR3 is TGTGCCACCGTCAGTTCCGGGGAGCTGTTTTTT. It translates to CATVSSGELFF.

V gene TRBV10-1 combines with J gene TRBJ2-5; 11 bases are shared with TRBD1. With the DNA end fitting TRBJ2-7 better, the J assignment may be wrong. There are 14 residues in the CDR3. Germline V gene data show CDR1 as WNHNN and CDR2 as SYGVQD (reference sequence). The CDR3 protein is CASSEFGTGGEQYF. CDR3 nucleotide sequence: TGCGCCAGCAGTGAGTTCGGGACAGGGGGCGAGCAGTACTTC.

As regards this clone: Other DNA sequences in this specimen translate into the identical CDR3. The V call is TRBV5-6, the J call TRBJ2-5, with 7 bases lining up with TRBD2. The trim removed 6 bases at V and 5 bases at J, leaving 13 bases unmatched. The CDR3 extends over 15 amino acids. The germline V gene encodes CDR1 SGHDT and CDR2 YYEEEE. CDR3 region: CASTSPQAGEETQYF. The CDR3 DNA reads TGTGCCAGCACCTCCCCCCAGGCGGGAGAGGAGACCCAGTACTTC.

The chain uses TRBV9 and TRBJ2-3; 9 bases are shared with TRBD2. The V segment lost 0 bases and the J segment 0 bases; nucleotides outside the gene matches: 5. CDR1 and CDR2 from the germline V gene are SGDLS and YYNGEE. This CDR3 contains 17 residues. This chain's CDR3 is CASSVAGSGGSTDTQYF. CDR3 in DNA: TGTGCCAGCAGCGTAGCTGGGAGCGGGGGGAGCACAGATACGCAGTATTTT.

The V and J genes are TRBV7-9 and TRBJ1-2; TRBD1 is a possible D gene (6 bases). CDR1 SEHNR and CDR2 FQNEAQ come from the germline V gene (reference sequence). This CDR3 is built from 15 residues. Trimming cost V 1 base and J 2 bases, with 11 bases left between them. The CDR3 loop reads CASSLEGGLNYGYTF. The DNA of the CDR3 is TGTGCCAGCAGCTTAGAGGGGGGGCTCAACTATGGCTACACCTTC.

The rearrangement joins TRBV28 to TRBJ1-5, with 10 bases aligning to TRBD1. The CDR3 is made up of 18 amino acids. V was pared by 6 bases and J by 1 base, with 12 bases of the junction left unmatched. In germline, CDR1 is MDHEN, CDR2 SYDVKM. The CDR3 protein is CASRPTGGDFASNQPQHF. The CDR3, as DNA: TGTGCCAGCAGACCGACAGGGGGCGATTTCGCGAGCAATCAGCCCCAGCATTTT.

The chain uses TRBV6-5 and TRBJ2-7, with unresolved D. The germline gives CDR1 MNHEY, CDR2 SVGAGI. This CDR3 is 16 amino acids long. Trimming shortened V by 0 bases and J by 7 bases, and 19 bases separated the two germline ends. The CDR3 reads CASSYSSILSRVEQYF. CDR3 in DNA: TGTGCCAGCAGTTACTCGAGTATCCTTTCGCGTGTGGAGCAGTACTTC.

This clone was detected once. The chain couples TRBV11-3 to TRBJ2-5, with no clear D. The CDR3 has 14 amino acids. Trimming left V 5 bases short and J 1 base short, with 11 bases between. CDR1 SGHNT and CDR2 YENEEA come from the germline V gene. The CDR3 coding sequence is TGTGCCAGCAGCCCCCGTCGAGGCCAAGAGACCCAGTACTTC. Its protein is CASSPRRGQETQYF.

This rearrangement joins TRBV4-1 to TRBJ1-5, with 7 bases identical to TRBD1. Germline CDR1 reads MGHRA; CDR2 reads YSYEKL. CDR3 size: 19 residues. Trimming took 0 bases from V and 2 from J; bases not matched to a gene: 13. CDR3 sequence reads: CASSQDLGDSAFRNQPQHF. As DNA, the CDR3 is TGCGCCAGCAGCCAAGATTTAGGGGACAGTGCTTTTCGCAATCAGCCCCAGCATTTT.

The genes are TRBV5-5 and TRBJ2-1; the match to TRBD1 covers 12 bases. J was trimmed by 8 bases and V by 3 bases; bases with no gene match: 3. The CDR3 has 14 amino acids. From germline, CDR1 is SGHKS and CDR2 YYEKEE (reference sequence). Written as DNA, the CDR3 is TGTGCCAGCAGCTCCGGGACAGGGGGCGATGAGCAGTTCTTC. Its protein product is CASSSGTGGDEQFF.

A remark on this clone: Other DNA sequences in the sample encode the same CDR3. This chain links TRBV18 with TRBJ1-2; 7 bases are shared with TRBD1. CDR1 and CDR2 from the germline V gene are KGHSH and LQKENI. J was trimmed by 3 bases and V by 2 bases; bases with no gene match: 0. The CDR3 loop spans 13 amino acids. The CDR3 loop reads CASSPGQDYGYTF. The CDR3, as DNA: TGTGCCAGCTCACCAGGACAGGACTATGGCTACACCTTC.

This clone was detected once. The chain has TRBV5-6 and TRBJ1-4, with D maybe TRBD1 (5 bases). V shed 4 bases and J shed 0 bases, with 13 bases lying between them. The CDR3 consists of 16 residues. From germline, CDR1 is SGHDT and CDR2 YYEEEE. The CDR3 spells CASSPRDRATNEKLFF. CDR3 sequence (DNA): TGTGCCAGCAGCCCCAGGGACCGCGCAACTAATGAAAAACTGTTTTTT.